This T cell receptor (beta chain) was identified in a study of T cell responses to AZD1222 COVID-19 vaccine. Study findings and constraints: The study found vaccine-associated CD4 TCRs spanning spike, dominant at 160-218 and 743-854. Donors were largely white British and mainly female; clonal diversity was possibly underestimated. Close to half of spike-specific TCRs reportedly recognize unmutated variant regions.

The protocol was immunoSEQ multiplex PCR, while the TCRdb copy is restricted to in-frame clones and leaves out a portion. The table shows 65,000 to 90,000 clones, with around 88% occurring only once. V gave up 6 bases and J gave up 5 bases; unmatched junction bases: 7. Germline V gives CDR1 LNHDA, CDR2 SQIVND (reference sequence). The length of the CDR3 is 14 residues. This clone was found a few times. Its antigen is as yet unknown. The rearrangement uses TRBV19 and TRBJ1-5; 7 bases agree with TRBD1. Sequencing used peripheral blood, obtained on day 0 of AZD1222 vaccination. The sequence came from an adult in good health. The CDR3 loop is CASSLDRAHQPQHF. The CDR3, as DNA: TGTGCCAGTAGCTTAGACAGGGCCCATCAGCCCCAGCATTTT.